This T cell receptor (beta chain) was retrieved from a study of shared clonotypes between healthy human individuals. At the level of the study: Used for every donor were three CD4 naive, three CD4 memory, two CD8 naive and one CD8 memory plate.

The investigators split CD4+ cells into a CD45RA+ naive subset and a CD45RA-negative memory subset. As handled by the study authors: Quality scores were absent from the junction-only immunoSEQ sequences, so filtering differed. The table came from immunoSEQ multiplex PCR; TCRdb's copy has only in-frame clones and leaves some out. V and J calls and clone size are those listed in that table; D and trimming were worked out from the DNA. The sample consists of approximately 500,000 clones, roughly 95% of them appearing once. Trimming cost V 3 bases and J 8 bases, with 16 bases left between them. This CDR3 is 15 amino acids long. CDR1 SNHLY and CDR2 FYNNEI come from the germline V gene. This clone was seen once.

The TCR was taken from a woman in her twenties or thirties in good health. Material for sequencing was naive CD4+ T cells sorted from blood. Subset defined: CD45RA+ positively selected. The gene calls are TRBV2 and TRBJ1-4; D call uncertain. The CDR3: CASSEFGGKYEKLFF. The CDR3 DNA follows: TGTGCCAGCAGTGAGTTCGGAGGGAAGTACGAAAAACTGTTTTTT.